This TCR beta chain was found in a study of blood T cell repertoires in COVID-19. For the study at large: Researchers got acute and convalescent COVID-19 samples from the United States, Italy and Spain. From T cells, B-cell-depleted T cells, or PBMCs came the material, which was cDNA or gDNA.

CDR3 length: 15 amino acids. The V end lost 0 bases, the J end lost 1 base, and 9 bases lay between the germline ends. Germline V gene lookup returns CDR1 SGHNT and CDR2 YYREEE (reference sequence). Authors' analysis steps: The assay estimated nucleated cells by amplifying reference gene primers. The data were produced by immunoSEQ multiplex PCR, yet TCRdb's version contains in-frame clones alone and is incomplete. V, J and clone size are taken as reported in that table, and D and trimming were inferred from the DNA itself. The sample consists of roughly 160,000 clones, around 80% of them appearing once.

Sequenced sample: peripheral blood. The TCR originated in a woman in her 70s who had recovered from COVID-19. The rearrangement uses TRBV5-4 and TRBJ2-3; D remains unclear. The CDR3 nucleotides read TGTGCCAGCAGCTTGGGCCACCGGGGCACAGATACGCAGTATTTT. This sequence encodes CASSLGHRGTDTQYF.